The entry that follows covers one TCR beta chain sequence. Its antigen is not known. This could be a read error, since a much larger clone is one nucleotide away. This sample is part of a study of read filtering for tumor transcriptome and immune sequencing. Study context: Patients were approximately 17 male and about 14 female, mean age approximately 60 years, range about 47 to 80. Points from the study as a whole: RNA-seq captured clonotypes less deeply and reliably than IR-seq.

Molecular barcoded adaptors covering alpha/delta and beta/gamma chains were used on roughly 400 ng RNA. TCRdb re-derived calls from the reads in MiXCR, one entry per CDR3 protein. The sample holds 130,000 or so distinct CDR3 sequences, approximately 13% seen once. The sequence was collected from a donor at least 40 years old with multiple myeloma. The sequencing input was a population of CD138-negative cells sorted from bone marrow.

This CDR3 reads CASSPPEARSSYNAQFF. The CDR3 DNA reads as TGTGCCAGCAGTCCGCCGGAGGCTAGGAGCTCCTACAATGCGCAGTTCTTC. The chain joins TRBV12-3 or TRBV12-4 to TRBJ2-1, with D perhaps matching TRBD2 (5 bases). The CDR3 extends over 17 amino acids.